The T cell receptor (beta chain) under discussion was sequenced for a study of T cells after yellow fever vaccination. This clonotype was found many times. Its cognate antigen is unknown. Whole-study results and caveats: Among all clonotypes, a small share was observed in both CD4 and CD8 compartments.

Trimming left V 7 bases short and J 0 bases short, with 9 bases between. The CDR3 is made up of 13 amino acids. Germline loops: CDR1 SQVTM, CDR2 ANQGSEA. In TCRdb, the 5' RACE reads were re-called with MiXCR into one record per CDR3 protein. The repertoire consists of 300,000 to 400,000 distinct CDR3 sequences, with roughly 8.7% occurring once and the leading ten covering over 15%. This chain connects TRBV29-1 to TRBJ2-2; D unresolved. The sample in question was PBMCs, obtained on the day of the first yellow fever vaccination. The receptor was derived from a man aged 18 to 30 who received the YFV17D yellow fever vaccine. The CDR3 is CSAPTPNTGELFF. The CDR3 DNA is TGCAGCGCTCCGACACCGAACACCGGGGAGCTGTTTTTT.